The 5 T cell receptor beta chains below all came from one sample that was sequenced in a study of CD8 T cells in ankylosing spondylitis. TCRdb fed the 5' RACE reads into MiXCR, producing one record per CDR3 protein. Of about 360,000 distinct CDR3 sequences in the sample, approximately 22% were seen once. The sequencing sample was made of blood, either unsorted or a sorted T cell fraction (not recorded which). Receptors were obtained from a male donor with ankylosing spondylitis or in good health (not recorded which).

This clonotype appeared a few times. The chain carries TRBV29-1 and TRBJ2-7; either TRBD1 or TRBD2 may fit D (5 bases each). Germline values: CDR1 SQVTM, CDR2 ANQGSEA. The CDR3 has 15 residues. Trimming removed 1 base from V and 5 bases from J, with 18 bases in between. DNA for the CDR3: TGCAGCGTTGAAGTTCGTGGGGGTCGATCGAACGAGCAGTACTTC. This gives the protein CSVEVRGGRSNEQYF.

This chain links TRBV5-5 with TRBJ2-7; 10 nucleotides agree with TRBD1. The length of the CDR3 is 16 residues. With V trimmed by 2 bases and J by 4 bases, 9 bases remained unmatched. Per germline, CDR1 SGHKS and CDR2 YYEKEE (reference sequence). CDR3 loop: CASSLFPGQGLYEQYF. Written as DNA, the CDR3 is TGTGCCAGCAGCTTATTCCCGGGACAGGGGTTATACGAGCAGTACTTC.

This clonotype has a handful of counts. The V call is TRBV7-9, the J call TRBJ2-2, with a tentative D call TRBD1 (7 bases). The CDR3 has 14 residues. CDR1 and CDR2 from the germline V gene are SEHNR and FQNEAQ (reference sequence). Trimming shortened V by 3 bases and J by 7 bases, and 12 bases separated the two germline ends. CDR3 amino acids: CASSFPRGDGELFF. The CDR3 nucleotides are TGTGCCAGCAGCTTCCCCAGGGGGGACGGGGAGCTGTTTTTT.

This clonotype showed up many times. V and J are TRBV6-4 and TRBJ2-3, with TRBD2 identical over 7 bases. The V segment lost 3 bases and the J segment 3 bases; nucleotides outside the gene matches: 3. The CDR3 covers 14 residues. Germline-derived CDR1 and CDR2 are MRHNA and SNTAGT. CDR3 amino acids: CASSEVGGTDTQYF. The CDR3 DNA is TGTGCCAGCAGTGAAGTGGGGGGGACAGATACGCAGTATTTT.

This clonotype was detected a few times. J is TRBJ2-1 and V is TRBV2, with TRBD1 identical over 11 bases. From germline, CDR1 is SNHLY and CDR2 FYNNEI. V was clipped by 6 bases and J by 3 bases; unmatched bases: 4. The CDR3 has 15 amino acids. The CDR3 bases are TGTGCCAGCAGCGAGGGACAGGGGGACTACAATGAGCAGTTCTTC. Amino acids: CASSEGQGDYNEQFF.